These 19 T cell receptor beta chains were all obtained from the same sample, sequenced in a study of blood T cell repertoires in COVID-19. Method: immunoSEQ multiplex PCR; TCRdb's copy keeps in-frame clones and lacks some. The table lists tens of thousands of clones, around 80% of them singletons, with more than 9% in the top ten. The sequencing sample was made of peripheral blood. The receptors shown here come from a human donor in a cohort sampled during active COVID-19.

This rearrangement joins TRBV7-9 to TRBJ2-7, with 11 bases matching TRBD1. V trimming: 5 bases; J trimming: 2 bases; junction bases outside the gene matches: 2. The germline V gene encodes CDR1 SEHNR and CDR2 FQNEAQ (reference sequence). This CDR3 is built from 14 residues. CDR3 in DNA: TGTGCCAGCAGCAGGACAGGGGGCCCCTACGAGCAGTACTTC. It yields the protein CASSRTGGPYEQYF.

This chain uses TRBV6-5 with TRBJ1-5, with D perhaps TRBD1 (6 bases). This CDR3 comprises 14 residues. Germline loops: CDR1 MNHEY, CDR2 SVGAGI. Trimming took 1 base from V and 6 from J, leaving 10 bases between them. The CDR3 protein is CASSYYRVGQPQHF. CDR3 nucleotide sequence: TGTGCCAGCAGTTACTACAGGGTCGGTCAGCCCCAGCATTTT.

The V call is TRBV29-1, the J call TRBJ2-1; 11 positions agree with TRBD2. V was clipped by 0 bases and J by 0 bases; unmatched bases: 7. Germline V gene lookup returns CDR1 SQVTM and CDR2 ANQGSEA. The CDR3 is made up of 18 amino acids. The CDR3 region is CSVEDLALAGASYNEQFF. CDR3 nucleotide sequence: TGCAGCGTTGAAGATCTTGCACTAGCGGGAGCCTCCTACAATGAGCAGTTCTTC.

The rearrangement uses TRBV27 and TRBJ2-5, with D unresolved. Trimming cost V 4 bases and J 4 bases, with 4 bases left between them. This CDR3 is built from 11 residues. The V gene's germline CDR1 is MNHEY and CDR2 SMNVEV (reference sequence). CDR3 sequence (DNA): TGTGCCAGCAGTTCCCGAGAGACCCAGTACTTC. This translates into CASSSRETQYF.

V gene TRBV5-1 combines with J gene TRBJ2-5; D possibly corresponds to TRBD2 (6 bases). Trimming shortened V by 0 bases and J by 2 bases, and 8 bases separated the two germline ends. CDR3 length: 14 residues. Germline CDR1 is SGHRS and CDR2 is YFSETQ. The DNA for the CDR3 is TGCGCCAGCAGCTTGGCAGGAGGGCAAGAGACCCAGTACTTC. It is translated as CASSLAGGQETQYF.

The chain is built from TRBV24-1 and TRBJ2-3, with unresolved D. V was pared by 3 bases and J by 3 bases, with 12 bases between. The CDR3 is 15 residues long. CDR1 and CDR2 from the germline V gene are KGHDR and SFDVKD. The CDR3: CATSDARSPTDTQYF. Written as DNA, the CDR3 is TGTGCCACCAGTGATGCTAGAAGCCCGACAGATACGCAGTATTTT.

This rearrangement joins TRBV11-2 to TRBJ2-7; TRBD2 might be the D (5 bases). Trimming left V 1 base short and J 5 bases short, with 18 bases between. Germline V gene sequence: CDR1 SGHAT, CDR2 FQNNGV. The CDR3 sequence is 16 residues long. The chain's CDR3 is CASSLAQLVGAHEQYF. CDR3 coding DNA: TGTGCCAGCAGCTTAGCCCAATTAGTGGGAGCCCACGAGCAGTACTTC.

This clone showed up just once. The CDR3 nucleotides read TGTGCCAGCAGTTTATCTTCCCAGGGGCCCTACGAGCAGTACTTC. Its protein product is CASSLSSQGPYEQYF. The gene calls are TRBV27 and TRBJ2-7, with D tentatively TRBD1 (6 bases). V was cut by 0 bases and J by 2 bases, with 11 bases left in between. The germline V gene encodes CDR1 MNHEY and CDR2 SMNVEV (reference sequence). This CDR3 has 15 residues.

The genes are TRBV14 and TRBJ1-2; possible D gene TRBD1, 5 bases. The V gene's germline CDR1 is SGHDN and CDR2 FVKESK. V was shortened by 2 bases and J by 5 bases, with 9 bases between the two germline ends. CDR3 length equals 13 residues. CDR3 region: CASSQQTDYGYTF. The CDR3 DNA reads TGTGCCAGCAGCCAACAGACAGATTATGGCTACACCTTC.

This clone was detected only a few times. One end of the junction is discordant with germline, which a read error may explain. The chain recombines TRBV28 with TRBJ2-7; D is undetermined. There are 12 residues in the CDR3. CDR1 is MDHEN, CDR2 SYDVKM, per germline. The CDR3, as DNA: TGTGCCAGCAGTTTATGGTCCTCCGAGCAGTACTTC. This encodes CASSLWSSEQYF.

This chain uses TRBV7-2 with TRBJ1-1; D might be TRBD1 (5 bases). Trimming stripped 2 bases from V and 6 bases from J, with 19 bases between. The germline gives CDR1 SGHTA, CDR2 FQGNSA. The CDR3 consists of 16 residues. CDR3 protein: CASSLRQSTPRAEAFF. CDR3 nucleotides: TGTGCCAGCAGCTTACGACAGAGTACTCCCAGGGCTGAAGCTTTCTTT. Looking up the rest from reference TRBV7-2 and TRBJ1-1 gives the full variable domain: GAGVSQSPSNKVTEKGKDVELRCDPISGHTALYWYRQSLGQGLEFLIYFQGNSAPDKSGLPSDRFSAERTGGSVSTLTIQRTQQEDSAVYLCASSLRQSTPRAEAFFGQGTRLTVV.

The chain links TRBV4-3 to TRBJ2-7; weak D call: TRBD2 (6 bases). The ends were cut back, 1 base at V and 2 bases at J, with 9 bases in the middle. The germline V gene has CDR1 LGHNA and CDR2 YSLEER. This CDR3 is 14 amino acids long. CDR3 bases: TGCGCCAGCAGCCAAGGCGGGAACACCTACGAGCAGTACTTC. Translated: CASSQGGNTYEQYF.

This rearrangement joins TRBV4-2 to TRBJ1-5, with 9 bases fitting TRBD1. Looked up from germline, CDR1 is LGHNA and CDR2 is YNFKEQ. The trim removed 2 bases at V and 3 bases at J, leaving 11 bases unmatched. This CDR3 is 18 amino acids long. CDR3 amino acids: CASSQLGAGTGINQPQHF. CDR3 coding DNA: TGTGCCAGCAGCCAACTTGGGGCAGGGACAGGGATCAATCAGCCCCAGCATTTT.

The CDR3 DNA follows: TGTGCCAGCTCACCAACGGGACTTCAATACAATGAGCAGTTCTTC. It translates to CASSPTGLQYNEQFF. The chain links TRBV18 to TRBJ2-1, with a tentative D call TRBD2 (6 bases). V lost 2 bases to trimming and J lost 4 bases, with 12 bases between them. Germline CDR1 KGHSH, CDR2 LQKENI. CDR3 length equals 15 residues.

The chain uses TRBV13 and TRBJ2-1; D may be TRBD2 (5 bases). CDR3 length: 13 residues. Germline CDR1 PRHDT, CDR2 FYEKMQ (reference sequence). V was shortened by 3 bases and J by 4 bases, with 7 bases between the two germline ends. The CDR3 DNA reads TGTGCCAGCAGCTTGACGGGATACAATGAGCAGTTCTTC. This translates into CASSLTGYNEQFF.

The chain joins TRBV15 to TRBJ1-2; TRBD1 matches at 7 bases. Per the germline V gene, CDR1 is LNHNV and CDR2 is YYDKDF (reference sequence). With 3 bases clipped from V and 0 bases from J, the junction kept 7 bases outside the gene matches. CDR3 length: 16 amino acids. CDR3 amino acids: CATSRLKTGTNYGYTF. The CDR3 bases are TGTGCCACCAGCAGGCTTAAGACAGGGACTAACTATGGCTACACCTTC.

This clone was seen only once. The rearrangement links TRBV18 to TRBJ2-5, with 7 bases aligning to TRBD1. CDR1 is KGHSH and CDR2 is LQKENI in the germline V gene. The J segment lost 1 base and the V segment lost 3 bases, leaving 2 bases of the junction unmatched. There are 14 residues in the CDR3. The CDR3 region has the DNA TGTGCCAGCTCACCTCGACAGGGCCAAGAGACCCAGTACTTC. Translating gives CASSPRQGQETQYF.

This chain connects TRBV4-2 to TRBJ2-1; D not certain. V was cut by 0 bases and J by 6 bases, with 6 bases left in between. The CDR3 spans 13 residues. Per the germline V gene, CDR1 is LGHNA and CDR2 is YNFKEQ. In DNA, the CDR3 is TGTGCCAGCAGCCAAGATCCTAGCAATGAGCAGTTCTTC. Its translation: CASSQDPSNEQFF.

The chain couples TRBV15 to TRBJ2-7; no firm D call. This CDR3 is 11 amino acids long. V shed 3 bases and J shed 5 bases, with 5 bases lying between them. CDR1 and CDR2 (germline): LNHNV, YYDKDF (reference sequence). The DNA for the CDR3 is TGTGCCACCAGCAGTTCTGACGAGCAGTACTTC. Its translation is CATSSSDEQYF.